What follows are 10 T cell receptor beta chains derived from one specimen sequenced in a study of CD8 T cells in Susac syndrome. RNA was extracted with the RNeasy kit, and a quantity of 0.5 to 1 ug was reverse transcribed using random hexamers. In TCRdb, the immunoSEQ multiplex PCR reads were re-called with MiXCR into one record per CDR3 protein. The sample includes about 250,000 distinct CDR3 sequences, about 93% of them seen just once. The sample was CD4+ T cells from PBMCs. The receptors shown here come from a human donor with multiple sclerosis.

CDR3 region: CASSYPNRVRLDQPQHF. The CDR3 DNA reads as TGTGCCAGCAGTTACCCCAACAGGGTAAGGTTAGATCAGCCCCAGCATTTT. V and J are TRBV6-5 and TRBJ1-5, with D possibly being TRBD1 (6 bases). CDR3 size: 17 residues. Germline V gene sequence: CDR1 MNHEY, CDR2 SVGAGI. With 2 bases removed from V and 5 bases from J, the gap between germline ends came to 19 bases.

The V call is TRBV7-8, the J call TRBJ1-2; 9 nucleotides agree with TRBD1. CDR1 and CDR2 from the germline V gene are SGHVS and FQNEAQ. V dropped 7 bases and J dropped 1; count of bases not matched to a gene: 13. This CDR3 is built from 17 residues. The CDR3 region has the DNA TGTGCCAGCACCCCCCGCGGGACAGGGCTAGATAACTATGGCTACACCTTC. Residues: CASTPRGTGLDNYGYTF.

J is TRBJ2-2 and V is TRBV12-3 or TRBV12-4, with a weak D call TRBD1 (5 bases). Trimming stripped 11 bases from V and 1 base from J, with 14 bases between. This CDR3 contains 14 residues. The CDR3 region is CAGAPGRNTGELFF. The CDR3 DNA is TGTGCCGGGGCCCCAGGGCGGAACACCGGGGAGCTGTTTTTT.

The chain joins TRBV12-3 or TRBV12-4 to TRBJ2-1; 10 nucleotides align to TRBD2. V trimming: 5 bases; J trimming: 5 bases; junction bases outside the gene matches: 6. The CDR3 has 15 amino acids. CDR3 DNA: TGTGCCAGCAGTCTCACCGGGACTAGCGACAATGAGCAGTTCTTC. This codes for CASSLTGTSDNEQFF.

This clonotype has a single count. The J gene is TRBJ2-7, the V gene TRBV20-1; possibly TRBD2 for D (6 bases). V shed 5 bases and J shed 7 bases, with 12 bases lying between them. This CDR3 comprises 11 residues. Germline CDR1 DFQATT, CDR2 SNEGSKA (reference sequence). The CDR3 region is CSAGDLGEQYF. DNA of the CDR3: TGCAGTGCTGGGGACTTGGGGGAGCAGTACTTC.

The chain joins TRBV7-8 to TRBJ2-2, with 7 bases lining up with TRBD2. V shed 1 base, J shed 3 bases, and the junction held 2 bases outside the gene matches. The CDR3 has 15 residues. Germline V CDR1 and CDR2: SGHVS, FQNEAQ. In DNA, the CDR3 is TGTGCCAGCAGCTTAGAGGGAGGGTACACCGGGGAGCTGTTTTTT. This sequence encodes CASSLEGGYTGELFF.

V is TRBV7-2 and J is TRBJ2-1, with TRBD2 as a possible D gene (6 bases). V lost 5 bases, J lost 7 bases, and 18 bases lay in between. The CDR3 loop spans 15 amino acids. In germline, CDR1 is SGHTA, CDR2 FQGNSA. DNA of the CDR3: TGTGCCAGCAGCCCCGTCTCGGGGGATCGAAATGAGCAGTTCTTC. Protein sequence: CASSPVSGDRNEQFF.

The V call is TRBV6-6, the J call TRBJ2-7; 8 bases are shared with TRBD2. Per the germline V gene, CDR1 is MNHNY and CDR2 is SVGAGI (reference sequence). With 6 bases clipped from V and 6 bases from J, the junction kept 10 bases outside the gene matches. The CDR3 runs 14 residues. The DNA of the CDR3 is TGTGCCAGCAGCATCGAACGGGGGGGCTCCGAGCAGTACTTC. Translating it yields CASSIERGGSEQYF.

The chain has TRBV12-3 or TRBV12-4 and TRBJ2-3, with D possibly TRBD2 on 5 matching bases. Trimming shortened V by 3 bases and J by 4 bases, and 11 bases separated the two germline ends. This CDR3 is 14 amino acids long. CDR3 amino acids: CASSFRGSADTQYF. In DNA form, the CDR3 reads TGTGCCAGCAGTTTCCGGGGATCGGCAGATACGCAGTATTTT.

This clonotype was detected only once. The chain has TRBV3-1 and TRBJ2-1; no reliable D call. The V gene lost 0 bases and the J gene lost 0 bases, with 6 bases spanning the gap. Germline assignment: CDR1 LGHDT and CDR2 YNNKEL (reference sequence). This CDR3 comprises 15 residues. The CDR3 loop reads CASSQDIGSYNEQFF. CDR3 bases: TGTGCCAGCAGCCAAGACATAGGCTCCTACAATGAGCAGTTCTTC.